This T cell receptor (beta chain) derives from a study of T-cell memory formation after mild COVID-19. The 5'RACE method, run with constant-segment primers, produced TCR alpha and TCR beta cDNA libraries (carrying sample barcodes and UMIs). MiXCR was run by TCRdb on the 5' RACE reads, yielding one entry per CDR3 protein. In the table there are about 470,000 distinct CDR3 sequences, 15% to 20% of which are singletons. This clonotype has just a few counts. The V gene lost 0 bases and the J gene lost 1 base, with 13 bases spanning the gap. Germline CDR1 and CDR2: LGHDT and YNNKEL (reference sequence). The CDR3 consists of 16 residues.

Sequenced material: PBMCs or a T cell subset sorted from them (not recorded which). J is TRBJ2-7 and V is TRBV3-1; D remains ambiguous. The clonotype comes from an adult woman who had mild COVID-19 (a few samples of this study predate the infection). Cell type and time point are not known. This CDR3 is CASSQDPYWGSYEQYF. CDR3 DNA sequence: TGTGCCAGCAGCCAAGATCCCTACTGGGGATCCTACGAGCAGTACTTC.